This TCR beta chain is from a study of cytomegalovirus exposure and HLA in healthy donors. The overall study: The 120 or so validation repertoires, a later analysis reported, used the same platform as the approximately 700 first-cohort repertoires. Findings of the study overall: There were 150 to 200 TCR beta chains listed as cytomegalovirus-associated. High specificity and sensitivity for cytomegalovirus status were reported for the classifier.

As concerns this clone: Its antigen is unknown.

This CDR3 has 16 residues. Between the trimmed V and J ends, which lost 3 bases and 2 bases, there was a span of 17 bases. The germline V gene has CDR1 MNHEY and CDR2 SMNVEV (reference sequence). Clones were read by immunoSEQ multiplex PCR, and TCRdb kept only the in-frame ones, dropping some. The table shows 150,000 or so clones, with about 94% occurring only once. Sequenced input: PBMCs. The V and J genes are TRBV27 and TRBJ2-7, with a tentative D call TRBD1 (5 bases). The sequence was collected from a man aged 18 to 30 in good health and CMV-seropositive. The CDR3 protein is CASSFLPPRDPYEQYF. The DNA for the CDR3 is TGTGCCAGCAGTTTTCTCCCCCCCAGGGATCCCTACGAGCAGTACTTC.